The 25 T cell receptor beta chains below all came from one sample that was sequenced in a study of blood T cells in healthy people across ages. Alongside a J-beta primer mix, a sample-barcoded 5' primer served in a second PCR lasting 7 to 11 cycles. TCRdb reprocessed the 5' RACE reads via MiXCR and lists one record per CDR3 protein. Of over 1.5 million distinct CDR3 sequences listed, less than 50% were seen once; the top ten hold 2% to 2.5%. Sequencing was performed on blood. All receptors derive from a woman aged 35 to 49 in good health.

There are a few counts of this clonotype. This rearrangement joins TRBV7-2 to TRBJ1-4; no reliable D call. The CDR3 length is 13 residues. Germline V CDR1 and CDR2: SGHTA, FQGNSA. Trimming left V 5 bases short and J 8 bases short, with 12 bases between. The CDR3: CASSPPTREKLFF. As DNA, the CDR3 is TGTGCCAGCAGCCCCCCTACTCGGGAAAAACTGTTTTTT.

This clonotype has a single count. The chain couples TRBV6-5 to TRBJ2-1; D ambiguous. Germline-derived CDR1 and CDR2 are MNHEY and SVGAGI. The CDR3 totals 13 residues. Trimming took 0 bases from V and 10 from J, leaving 10 bases between them. The CDR3 DNA sequence: TGTGCCAGCAGTTACTCTGTGGGCTACGAGCAGTTCTTC. Translated, it gives CASSYSVGYEQFF.

This clonotype was counted only a few times. The CDR3 DNA follows: TGTGCCAGCAGTTCTACTAGCGGGGGAAATACGCAGTATTTT. Translated, it gives CASSSTSGGNTQYF. The chain joins TRBV28 to TRBJ2-3; 11 bases fit TRBD2. Germline assignment: CDR1 MDHEN and CDR2 SYDVKM. This CDR3 spans 14 amino acids. Trimming took 4 bases from V and 7 from J; bases not matched to a gene: 4.

The chain employs TRBV6-6 and TRBJ1-1; D uncertain. The germline gives CDR1 MNHNY, CDR2 SVGAGI (reference sequence). The CDR3 covers 15 residues. V was trimmed by 4 bases and J by 0 bases, leaving 12 bases between them. CDR3 coding DNA: TGTGCCAGCAGTTCCAGATTAACTATGAACACTGAAGCTTTCTTT. Amino acids: CASSSRLTMNTEAFF.

The chain combines TRBV20-1 with TRBJ2-4; D may be TRBD1 (6 bases). The J call may be faulty, since TRBJ2-7 better matches the DNA end. The CDR3 has 15 residues. CDR1 is DFQATT, CDR2 SNEGSKA, per germline (reference sequence). CDR3 DNA sequence: TGCAGTGCTAGAGATCAAGGGACATCTCCCGTCGAGCAGTACTTC. Translating gives CSARDQGTSPVEQYF.

CDR3 sequence reads: CASSQAVPTDTQYF. CDR3 nucleotides: TGTGCCAGCAGCCAAGCCGTCCCCACAGATACGCAGTATTTT. This chain joins TRBV3-1 and TRBJ2-3; D remains ambiguous. CDR1 is LGHDT, CDR2 YNNKEL, per germline (reference sequence). The CDR3 runs to 14 residues. V was trimmed by 1 base and J by 2 bases, leaving 7 bases between them.

The rearrangement uses TRBV5-1 and TRBJ2-5, with unresolved D. Germline assignment: CDR1 SGHRS and CDR2 YFSETQ. Trimming left V 1 base short and J 5 bases short, with 12 bases between. The CDR3 contains 14 residues. CDR3 sequence (DNA): TGCGCCAGCAGCTTGTCCGATTACGGGGAGACCCAGTACTTC. Amino acid sequence: CASSLSDYGETQYF.

There are a few counts of this clonotype. V and J are TRBV7-2 and TRBJ2-3; D unclear. CDR1 SGHTA and CDR2 FQGNSA come from the germline V gene. Between the trimmed V and J ends, which lost 5 bases and 4 bases, there was a span of 10 bases. The CDR3 runs to 13 residues. As DNA, the CDR3 is TGTGCCAGCAGCCTTTATACTTCAGATACGCAGTATTTT. This encodes CASSLYTSDTQYF.

Regarding this clonotype: One junction end disagrees with the germline gene, perhaps due to a read error. The chain links TRBV7-7 to TRBJ2-4; 8 bases line up with TRBD1. The J call could be wrong; TRBJ2-7 is a better fit for the DNA end. CDR1 is SSHAT and CDR2 is FNYEAQ in the germline V gene (reference sequence). This CDR3 contains 17 residues. The CDR3 loop is CASSSPPDRGGKYEQYF. CDR3 in DNA: TGTGCTAGCAGCTCTCCCCCAGACAGGGGAGGAAAATACGAGCAGTACTTC.

V gene TRBV20-1 combines with J gene TRBJ1-2; D ambiguous. Trimming shortened V by 4 bases and J by 4 bases, and 10 bases separated the two germline ends. CDR1 and CDR2 (germline): DFQATT, SNEGSKA (reference sequence). The CDR3 is 12 amino acids. In DNA, the CDR3 is TGCAGTGCTAAGACTCCCGCCTATGGCTACACCTTC. This sequence encodes CSAKTPAYGYTF.

This clonotype was detected many times. The chain recombines TRBV7-3 with TRBJ2-1, with a weak D call TRBD1 (6 bases). The CDR3 contains 12 residues. Germline V gene data show CDR1 as SGHTA and CDR2 as FQGTGA. V lost 0 bases, J lost 10 bases, and 7 bases lay in between. The CDR3 coding sequence is TGTGCCAGCAGCTTAACGGGGGCGGAGCAGTTCTTC. Residues: CASSLTGAEQFF.

The rearrangement uses TRBV28 and TRBJ2-1, with D tentatively TRBD1 (5 bases). The CDR3 length is 16 residues. The V gene's germline CDR1 is MDHEN and CDR2 SYDVKM. Between the trimmed V and J ends, which lost 5 bases and 2 bases, there was a span of 16 bases. The CDR3 here is CASSPPTEAAYNEQFF. The CDR3 DNA follows: TGTGCCAGCAGTCCCCCGACAGAGGCCGCCTACAATGAGCAGTTCTTC.

This clonotype has only a few counts. V is TRBV7-9 and J is TRBJ2-1, with D tentatively TRBD1 (7 bases). Per germline, CDR1 SEHNR and CDR2 FQNEAQ (reference sequence). V lost 6 bases, J lost 9 bases, and 15 bases lay in between. The CDR3 extends over 13 amino acids. The CDR3 DNA is TGTGCCAGCAGTTTTCCAGGGGGAGGTGAGCAGTTCTTC. Its translation is CASSFPGGGEQFF.

About this clonotype itself: An end of the junction differs from the germline gene, which may be a read error. The chain uses TRBV28 and TRBJ2-4, with 9 bases identical to TRBD1. In germline, CDR1 is MDHEN, CDR2 SYDVKM. The CDR3 runs 15 residues. The CDR3 nucleotides are TGTGCCTGCAGCATAACCGGGACAGGGAAAAACATTCAGTACTTC. Protein: CACSITGTGKNIQYF.

The chain employs TRBV6-2 or TRBV6-3 and TRBJ2-5, with TRBD1 matching over 9 bases. After removal of 4 bases from V and 1 base from J, the junction contained 16 bases not matched to a gene. Germline loops: CDR1 MNHEY, CDR2 SVGEGT. The CDR3 is 19 residues long. CDR3 in amino acids: CASSFPRTGATFFQETQYF. The CDR3 DNA is TGTGCCAGCAGTTTCCCTCGGACAGGGGCCACCTTTTTCCAAGAGACCCAGTACTTC.

Only a few counts were recorded for this clonotype. The genes are TRBV7-6 and TRBJ1-6; D not resolved. Germline CDR1 SGHVS, CDR2 FNYEAQ. V shed 1 base and J shed 6 bases, with 10 bases lying between them. CDR3 length: 15 amino acids. In nucleotides, the CDR3 is TGTGCCAGCAGCTTAGATAGGCCGACTAATTCACCCCTCCACTTT. Its protein is CASSLDRPTNSPLHF.

This clonotype was observed a handful of times. The chain recombines TRBV7-8 with TRBJ2-7; D gene unclear. Germline values: CDR1 SGHVS, CDR2 FQNEAQ. This CDR3 is built from 15 residues. V shed 2 bases and J shed 1 base, with 12 bases lying between them. The CDR3: CASSLRVGLSYEQYF. In DNA form, the CDR3 reads TGTGCCAGCAGCTTAAGGGTTGGGTTATCCTACGAGCAGTACTTC.

The chain has TRBV9 and TRBJ2-3, with 9 positions matching TRBD2. CDR3 length: 15 amino acids. J lost 6 bases, V lost 3 bases, and 8 bases had no gene match. CDR1 is SGDLS and CDR2 is YYNGEE in the germline V gene. The CDR3 loop reads CASSAPGLASDTQYF. The CDR3 DNA reads TGTGCCAGCAGCGCCCCGGGACTAGCATCGGATACGCAGTATTTT.

Many counts were recorded for this clonotype. This rearrangement joins TRBV29-1 to TRBJ2-6; D call uncertain. Trimming took 4 bases from V and 0 from J, leaving 1 base between them. Germline assignment: CDR1 SQVTM and CDR2 ANQGSEA. CDR3 length: 12 residues. The CDR3 DNA is TGCAGCGTTGGCTCTGGGGCCAACGTCCTGACTTTC. This codes for CSVGSGANVLTF.

The rearrangement links TRBV6-6 to TRBJ1-4, with D perhaps TRBD1 (6 bases). V was trimmed by 6 bases and J by 2 bases, leaving 10 bases between them. The CDR3 sequence is 14 residues long. Germline V gives CDR1 MNHNY, CDR2 SVGAGI (reference sequence). The CDR3 nucleotides are TGTGCCAGCAGGCGGGACAACACTAATGAAAAACTGTTTTTT. Its translation is CASRRDNTNEKLFF.

This clonotype occurred a few times. The V call is TRBV5-5, the J call TRBJ2-1, with a possible D match to TRBD2 (6 bases). CDR1 is SGHKS and CDR2 is YYEKEE in the germline V gene (reference sequence). The V end was cut by 0 bases, the J end by 0 bases, with 16 bases between. This CDR3 has 18 residues. The CDR3 region has the DNA TGTGCCAGCAGCTTGGCCCTAGCGAGCCCGAGCTCCTACAATGAGCAGTTCTTC. This encodes CASSLALASPSSYNEQFF.

This clonotype was picked up a small number of times. The chain couples TRBV11-1 to TRBJ2-1; D is undetermined. V shed 5 bases and J shed 5 bases, with 16 bases lying between them. CDR3 length: 15 amino acids. From germline, CDR1 is SGHAT and CDR2 FQDESV (reference sequence). The CDR3: CASSQPPPLDNEQFF. The CDR3 nucleotides read TGTGCCAGCAGCCAACCCCCCCCCCTCGACAATGAGCAGTTCTTC.

This clonotype has a handful of counts. The chain recombines TRBV10-3 with TRBJ2-3; 14 bases match TRBD2. The CDR3 runs to 18 residues. The trim removed 5 bases at V and 4 bases at J, leaving 11 bases unmatched. CDR1 and CDR2 (germline): ENHRY, SYGVKD. DNA of the CDR3: TGTGCCATCAGTTCCCCCCCGGGACTAGCGGGGGCCCCAGATACGCAGTATTTT. Its translation is CAISSPPGLAGAPDTQYF.

The chain employs TRBV7-6 and TRBJ2-1; the D gene could be TRBD1 or TRBD2 (5 bases each). Deletions cut 5 bases from V and 1 base from J, with 15 bases between. The length of the CDR3 is 16 residues. Germline CDR1 SGHVS, CDR2 FNYEAQ. CDR3 amino acids: CASSPPGSSSYNEQFF. The CDR3 DNA sequence: TGTGCCAGCAGCCCTCCAGGGAGTAGTTCCTACAATGAGCAGTTCTTC.

The sample holds a few counts of this clonotype. The V and J genes are TRBV7-9 and TRBJ2-4, with D perhaps matching TRBD1 (5 bases). CDR1 SEHNR and CDR2 FQNEAQ come from the germline V gene (reference sequence). Trimming shortened V by 3 bases and J by 2 bases, and 11 bases separated the two germline ends. The CDR3 covers 15 residues. CDR3 residues: CASSFHRSTKNIQYF. The CDR3, as DNA: TGTGCCAGCAGCTTTCACAGGTCTACCAAAAACATTCAGTACTTC.